The present TCR beta chain was sequenced within a study of T cells in Graves' hyperthyroidism and ophthalmopathy. Regarding the study as a whole: Researchers found most expanded thyroid clonotypes above 0.001 in blood as well. Before onset, by a median of approximately 5.9 months, the model predicted ophthalmopathy.

This clonotype appeared many times. Antigen: not known. Trimming left V 6 bases short and J 0 bases short, with 11 bases between. The CDR3 is 14 residues long. There were TCR beta CDR3 regions amplified from RNA transcripts. The TCR CDR3 was amplified in a first-round RT-PCR using the HTBI primer set. TCRdb reprocessed the multiplex PCR reads with MiXCR, giving one entry per CDR3 protein. The sample contains 650,000 to 750,000 distinct CDR3 sequences, approximately 14% of which appear only once. The authors deemed Graves' hyperthyroidism stable absent ophthalmopathy progression within 18 months. Each diagnosis drew on symptoms, thyroxine, TRAb, thyroid ultrasound and orbital computed tomography findings.

This TCR came from a young woman with Graves' hyperthyroidism. The chain links TRBV12-3 or TRBV12-4 to TRBJ1-1; possible D gene TRBD1, 5 bases. Sequencing was performed on blood. The CDR3 loop is CASRYRHMNTEAFF. The CDR3 DNA sequence: TGTGCCAGCAGGTACAGGCATATGAACACTGAAGCTTTCTTT.